This TCR beta chain was captured in a study of cytomegalovirus exposure and HLA in healthy donors. At the level of the study: From HLA-typed donors, an early data release held around 80 million unique TCRs.

This clone was seen just once. Antigen: not known. A multiplex PCR was run with 60 Vbeta primers and 13 Jbeta primers. Profiling relied on immunoSEQ multiplex PCR, and the TCRdb table lists in-frame clones only, not all of them. The repertoire includes 160,000 or so clones, roughly 72% of them detected once, and about 1% sits in the top ten. Study results and limitations: Later work associated roughly 17,000 TCR beta sequences with HLA alleles at 0.05 false discovery rate. Cytomegalovirus status was reportedly diagnosed by the classifier with high specificity and sensitivity.

The CDR3 length is 15 residues. In germline, CDR1 is SGHTA, CDR2 FQGTGA. Trimming left V 4 bases short and J 2 bases short, with 15 bases between. Material for sequencing was PBMCs. This TCR was sampled from a woman aged 40 to 50 in good health and CMV-seronegative. The rearrangement uses TRBV7-3 and TRBJ2-7; TRBD1 might be the D (6 bases). This CDR3 is CASSWGPGTAYEQYF. In DNA form, the CDR3 reads TGTGCCAGCAGCTGGGGGCCCGGGACGGCCTACGAGCAGTACTTC.